This T cell receptor (beta chain) was recorded in a study of blood T cell repertoires in COVID-19. About the study: From T cells, B-cell-depleted T cells, or PBMCs came the material, which was cDNA or gDNA.

Authors' analysis steps: The authors estimated nucleated cell counts from reference gene primer amplification. Profiling relied on immunoSEQ multiplex PCR, and the TCRdb table lists in-frame clones only, not all of them. Clonal size and the V and J genes are those of that table, whereas D and trimming came from the DNA. This repertoire shows roughly 200,000 clones, roughly nine tenths found once; its top ten account for around 2%. The CDR3 has 16 amino acids. Germline V CDR1 and CDR2: SGHAT, FQNNGV. Deletions cut 5 bases from V and 0 bases from J, with 15 bases between. Grouping used clinical history reported by participants in a survey and questionnaire.

Sequencing was carried out using PBMCs or T cells enriched from blood (not recorded which). This rearrangement joins TRBV11-2 to TRBJ2-3, with D possibly matching TRBD2 (7 bases). The sequence derives from a woman aged 40-49 years with acute COVID-19. The CDR3 bases are TGTGCCAGCAGCGGGGTAGGGGGGGGTAGCACAGATACGCAGTATTTT. Its protein is CASSGVGGGSTDTQYF.